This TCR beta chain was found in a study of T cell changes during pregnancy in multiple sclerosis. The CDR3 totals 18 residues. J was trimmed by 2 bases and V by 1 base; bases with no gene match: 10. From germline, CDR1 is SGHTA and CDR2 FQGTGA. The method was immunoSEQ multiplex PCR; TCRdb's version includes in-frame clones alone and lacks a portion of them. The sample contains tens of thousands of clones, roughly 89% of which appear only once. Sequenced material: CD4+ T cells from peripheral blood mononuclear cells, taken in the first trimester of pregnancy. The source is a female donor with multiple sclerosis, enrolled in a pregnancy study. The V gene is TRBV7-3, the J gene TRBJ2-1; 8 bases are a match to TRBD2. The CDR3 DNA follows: TGTGCCAGCAGCTTAAATAGCGGGAAGCCAACGGCCTACAATGAGCAGTTCTTC. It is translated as CASSLNSGKPTAYNEQFF.